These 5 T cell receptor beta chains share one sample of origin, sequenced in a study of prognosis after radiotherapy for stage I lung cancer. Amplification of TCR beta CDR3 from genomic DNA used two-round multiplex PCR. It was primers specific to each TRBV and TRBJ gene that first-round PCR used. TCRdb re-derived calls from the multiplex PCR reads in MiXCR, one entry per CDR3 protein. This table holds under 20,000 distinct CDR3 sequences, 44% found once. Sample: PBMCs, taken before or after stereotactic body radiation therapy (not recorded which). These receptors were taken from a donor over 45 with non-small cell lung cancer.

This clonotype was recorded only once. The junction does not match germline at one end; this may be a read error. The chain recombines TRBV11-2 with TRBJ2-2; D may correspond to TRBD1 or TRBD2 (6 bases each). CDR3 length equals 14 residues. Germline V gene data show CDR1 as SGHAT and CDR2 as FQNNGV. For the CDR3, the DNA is TGTGCCAGCAGCCCAAGGGGGGCGACCGGGGAGCGGTTTTTT. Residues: CASSPRGATGERFF.

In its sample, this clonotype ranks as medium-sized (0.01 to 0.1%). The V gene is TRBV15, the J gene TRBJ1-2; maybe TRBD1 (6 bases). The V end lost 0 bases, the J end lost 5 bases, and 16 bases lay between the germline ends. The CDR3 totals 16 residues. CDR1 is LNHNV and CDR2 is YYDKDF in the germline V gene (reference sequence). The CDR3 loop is CATSREGQGGGYGYTF. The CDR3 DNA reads TGTGCCACCAGCAGAGAGGGGCAGGGAGGGGGTTATGGCTACACCTTC. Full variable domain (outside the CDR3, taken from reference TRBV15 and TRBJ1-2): DAMVIQNPRYQVTQFGKPVTLSCSQTLNHNVMYWYQQKSSQAPKLLFHYYDKDFNNEADTPDNFQSRRPNTSFCFLDIRSPGLGDTAMYLCATSREGQGGGYGYTFGSGTRLTVV.

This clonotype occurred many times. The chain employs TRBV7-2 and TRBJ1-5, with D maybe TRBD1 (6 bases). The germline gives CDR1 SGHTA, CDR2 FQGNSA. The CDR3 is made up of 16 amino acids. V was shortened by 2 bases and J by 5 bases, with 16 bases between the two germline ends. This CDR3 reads CASSLIVGGGYQPQHF. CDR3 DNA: TGTGCCAGCAGCTTAATCGTAGGGGGAGGGTATCAGCCCCAGCATTTT.

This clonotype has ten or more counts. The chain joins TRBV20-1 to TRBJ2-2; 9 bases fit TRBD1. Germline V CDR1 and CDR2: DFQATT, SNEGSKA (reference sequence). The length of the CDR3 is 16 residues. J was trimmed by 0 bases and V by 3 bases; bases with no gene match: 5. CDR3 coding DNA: TGCAGTGCTAGTCGGGACAGGGCTCCGAACACCGGGGAGCTGTTTTTT. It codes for CSASRDRAPNTGELFF.

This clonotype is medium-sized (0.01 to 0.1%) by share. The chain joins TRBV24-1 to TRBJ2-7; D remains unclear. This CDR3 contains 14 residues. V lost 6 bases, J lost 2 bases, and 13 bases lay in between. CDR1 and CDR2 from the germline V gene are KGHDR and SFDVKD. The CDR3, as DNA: TGTGCCACCAGTACAAACACGAGAGCCTACGAGCAGTACTTC. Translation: CATSTNTRAYEQYF.